The source of this TCR beta chain is a study of shared clonotypes between healthy human individuals. Comments on this clone: Its cognate antigen is unknown.

This table comes from immunoSEQ multiplex PCR, and its TCRdb copy is limited to in-frame clones, with some not included. The data contain about 2.3 million clones, 85% to 95% of them singletons. V lost 3 bases and J 4 bases, leaving 17 bases between the germline ends. Germline assignment: CDR1 SGHRS and CDR2 YFSETQ. CDR3 size: 15 residues. Study-level findings and limits: What naive subsets generally showed was a larger estimated richness than memory subsets showed. Sharing of clonotypes among donors was expected to vary with sequencing depth. Shared clonotypes: roughly 4.5% naive CD4, about 3.5% naive CD8, about 2.2% memory CD4, about 0.41% memory CD8.

Source material: naive CD4+ T cells from PBMCs. Subset defined: CD45RA+ positively selected. The receptor comes from a man between 18 and 35 years old in good health. Some clones in this sample may be carry-over from other donors' samples. The chain carries TRBV5-1 and TRBJ2-7; D possibly matches TRBD1 or TRBD2 (5 bases each). This CDR3 reads CASSSPGTADYEQYF. In DNA, the CDR3 is TGCGCCAGCAGCTCTCCCGGGACGGCGGATTACGAGCAGTACTTC. The variable domain in full, with the rest retrieved from reference TRBV5-1 and TRBJ2-7, is KAGVTQTPRYLIKTRGQQVTLSCSPISGHRSVSWYQQTPGQGLQFLFEYFSETQRNKGNFPGRFSGRQFSNSRSEMNVSTLELGDSALYLCASSSPGTADYEQYFGPGTRLTVT.